This T cell receptor (beta chain) was sequenced for a study of shared clonotypes between healthy human individuals. In the study overall: Aged between 18 and 49, the donors were a couple of women and a few men. Study outcomes and limitations: The authors expected sequencing depth to affect clonotype sharing among donors. The donor pool, a small one, limited the genetic and exposure-history diversity represented.

Assay execution took place at the deep level. Profiling relied on immunoSEQ multiplex PCR, and the TCRdb table lists in-frame clones only, not all of them. Among 490,000 or so clones, 70% to 85% were seen once, and the ten largest hold approximately 12%. A word on this clone: The target antigen is unknown.

Germline V lookup: CDR1 SNHLY, CDR2 FYNNEI. V lost 6 bases to trimming and J lost 8 bases; unmatched junction nucleotides: 5. The CDR3 extends over 15 amino acids. The sequence derives from a woman in her thirties or forties in good health. Some clones in this sample may be carry-over from other donors' samples. Material: PBMCs. The rearrangement joins TRBV2 to TRBJ2-2; 14 bases map to TRBD2. CDR3 protein: CASSRLAGGSGELFF. The CDR3 region has the DNA TGTGCCAGCAGCCGACTAGCGGGAGGGTCAGGGGAGCTGTTTTTT. The full variable domain, with the rest looked up from reference TRBV2 and TRBJ2-2, is EPEVTQTPSHQVTQMGQEVILRCVPISNHLYFYWYRQILGQKVEFLVSFYNNEISEKSEIFDDQFSVERPDGSNFTLKIRSTKLEDSAMYFCASSRLAGGSGELFFGEGSRLTVL.